A single sample gave rise to the 26 T cell receptor beta chains below, sequenced in a study of shared clonotypes between healthy human individuals. Profiling relied on immunoSEQ multiplex PCR, and the TCRdb table lists in-frame clones only, not all of them. The sample comprises 2.5 million or so clones, around nine tenths of which are singletons, and around 0.14% rests with the top ten. Input material: naive CD4+ T cells sorted from blood. Documented subset: CD45RA+ positively selected. These receptors originate from a man younger than 35 in good health.

The chain combines TRBV6-1 with TRBJ1-5; 7 nucleotides align to TRBD1. Germline CDR1 reads MNHNS; CDR2 reads SASEGT. J lost 5 bases, V lost 9 bases, and 13 bases had no gene match. The CDR3 totals 15 residues. In DNA form, the CDR3 reads TGTGCCAGTAAACCTGACAGGGCCCTTGATCAGCCCCAGCATTTT. Its protein product is CASKPDRALDQPQHF.

As DNA, the CDR3 is TGTGCCAGCTCCAAAGGACAGGGGGTGAGGGAGACCCAGTACTTC. It codes for CASSKGQGVRETQYF. The chain is built from TRBV18 and TRBJ2-5; 10 nucleotides match TRBD1. CDR3 length equals 15 residues. Germline assignment: CDR1 KGHSH and CDR2 LQKENI. Unmatched junction bases numbered 9, after V lost 6 bases and J lost 5 bases.

The table lists this clone with a count of one. V gene TRBV7-2 combines with J gene TRBJ1-3, with 11 bases identical to TRBD1. Germline V gene lookup returns CDR1 SGHTA and CDR2 FQGNSA. The CDR3 covers 16 residues. V shed 1 base, J shed 4 bases, and the junction held 3 bases outside the gene matches. The DNA for the CDR3 is TGTGCCAGCAGCTTAGGGACAGGGGGCCCCGGAAACACCATATATTTT. Protein: CASSLGTGGPGNTIYF.

The CDR3 region is CASSTTASGNTIYF. The CDR3 bases are TGCGCCAGCAGCACCACAGCCTCTGGAAACACCATATATTTT. The chain couples TRBV5-1 to TRBJ1-3; no clear D. The germline V and J ends were trimmed by 4 bases and 0 bases, with 8 bases remaining between them. The CDR3 loop spans 14 amino acids. Germline V gene lookup returns CDR1 SGHRS and CDR2 YFSETQ.

This chain joins TRBV7-9 and TRBJ2-7, with D possibly being TRBD1 (5 bases). CDR1 and CDR2 from the germline V gene are SEHNR and FQNEAQ (reference sequence). The CDR3 spans 14 residues. V gave up 5 bases and J gave up 2 bases, with 13 bases separating them. CDR3 residues: CASSAPTVPYEQYF. CDR3 coding DNA: TGTGCCAGCAGCGCTCCGACAGTTCCCTACGAGCAGTACTTC.

The chain links TRBV21-1 to TRBJ2-1; TRBD2 is taken as the D call from the table, unchecked against the DNA. TRBV21-1 is deemed a pseudogene. CDR3 size: 18 residues. The CDR3 loop reads CASSGLAGGVEKHNEQFF. CDR3 sequence (DNA): TGTGCCAGCAGCGGGCTAGCGGGGGGGGTAGAAAAACACAATGAGCAGTTCTTC.

This clone was seen a single time. The J gene is TRBJ1-4, the V gene TRBV19; 7 positions agree with TRBD1. The V segment lost 4 bases and the J segment 3 bases; nucleotides outside the gene matches: 5. Germline CDR1 LNHDA, CDR2 SQIVND (reference sequence). The CDR3 sequence is 15 residues long. The DNA for the CDR3 is TGTGCCAGTAGTAGAACCGGGACAGCTAATGAAAAACTGTTTTTT. Protein: CASSRTGTANEKLFF.

The chain carries TRBV5-1 and TRBJ2-5; D tentatively fits TRBD1 or TRBD2 (6 bases each). CDR3 length: 16 residues. V shed 4 bases and J shed 3 bases, with 19 bases lying between them. Germline V CDR1 and CDR2: SGHRS, YFSETQ. The DNA for the CDR3 is TGCGCCAGCAGCCGAATGGACCGGGGGCGGGAAGAGACCCAGTACTTC. This encodes CASSRMDRGREETQYF.

This clone was recorded only once. V and J are TRBV28 and TRBJ1-1; no firm D call. CDR1 MDHEN and CDR2 SYDVKM come from the germline V gene. The CDR3 has 15 residues. The V gene lost 3 bases and the J gene lost 0 bases, with 11 bases spanning the gap. The chain's CDR3 is CASSFQDRLNTEAFF. CDR3 nucleotide sequence: TGTGCCAGCAGTTTCCAGGACCGATTGAACACTGAAGCTTTCTTT.

The V gene is TRBV27, the J gene TRBJ1-5; D is possibly TRBD1 (6 bases). Germline CDR1 MNHEY, CDR2 SMNVEV (reference sequence). Trimming pared 8 bases from V and 7 bases from J, leaving 15 bases between. The CDR3 has 13 amino acids. The CDR3 sequence: CASGKGRGQPQHF. CDR3 in DNA: TGTGCCAGCGGGAAAGGGAGGGGGCAGCCCCAGCATTTT.

V gene TRBV6-4 combines with J gene TRBJ2-1; D is uncertain. CDR1 and CDR2 (germline): MRHNA, SNTAGT. The CDR3 length is 14 residues. Deletions cut 4 bases from V and 5 bases from J, with 12 bases between. The CDR3 protein is CASSVNPLNNEQFF. CDR3 coding DNA: TGTGCCAGCAGTGTCAATCCTCTTAACAATGAGCAGTTCTTC.

The chain employs TRBV25-1 and TRBJ2-1; TRBD2 matches 9 bases. The germline V gene encodes CDR1 MGHDK and CDR2 SYGVNS. The V and J ends lost 1 base and 5 bases, in that order; junction bases with no gene match: 6. CDR3 length: 16 amino acids. CDR3 sequence: CASSEWASGVHNEQFF. In nucleotides, the CDR3 is TGTGCCAGCAGTGAATGGGCTAGCGGGGTTCACAATGAGCAGTTCTTC.

CDR3 protein: CASSQFIGLAVHQETQYF. CDR3 nucleotides: TGCGCCAGCAGCCAATTCATCGGACTAGCGGTACACCAAGAGACCCAGTACTTC. The chain joins TRBV4-1 to TRBJ2-5; TRBD2 agrees at 10 bases. The germline V gene has CDR1 MGHRA and CDR2 YSYEKL. The junction had 9 bases not matched to a gene; V was cut back by 2 bases and J by 0 bases. The CDR3 covers 18 residues.

About this clone: Other DNA sequences in the sample encode the same CDR3. The gene calls are TRBV30 and TRBJ2-7; maybe TRBD1 (5 bases). Germline-derived CDR1 and CDR2 are GTSNPN and SVGIG (reference sequence). This CDR3 has 12 residues. V shed 5 bases and J shed 1 base, with 9 bases lying between them. The CDR3 loop is CAWSRASYEQYF. The CDR3 DNA reads TGTGCCTGGTCCAGGGCTTCCTACGAGCAGTACTTC.

This rearrangement joins TRBV6-6 to TRBJ2-5; TRBD1 matches at 8 bases. The better agreement between TRBJ2-7 and the DNA end casts doubt on the J call. This CDR3 region has 15 residues. Per the germline V gene, CDR1 is MNHNY and CDR2 is SVGAGI (reference sequence). The CDR3 protein is CASSYTAGGYYEQYF. CDR3 DNA sequence: TGTGCCAGCAGTTACACGGCAGGGGGCTACTACGAGCAGTACTTC.

This clone was picked up a small number of times. The rearrangement joins TRBV2 to TRBJ1-5, with D possibly TRBD1 on 6 matching bases. Germline lookup yields CDR1 SNHLY and CDR2 FYNNEI. The CDR3 consists of 15 residues. The V end lost 6 bases, the J end lost 1 base, and 13 bases lay between the germline ends. CDR3 sequence reads: CASRMGRGSNQPQHF. Written as DNA, the CDR3 is TGTGCCAGCAGGATGGGGAGGGGGAGCAATCAGCCCCAGCATTTT.

This chain links TRBV19 with TRBJ2-3, with 9 bases that match TRBD2. The V and J ends lost 8 bases and 0 bases, in that order; junction bases with no gene match: 3. The CDR3 length is 14 residues. Looked up from germline, CDR1 is LNHDA and CDR2 is SQIVND (reference sequence). The CDR3 is CASGTSRSTDTQYF. CDR3 sequence (DNA): TGTGCCAGTGGGACTAGCCGGAGCACAGATACGCAGTATTTT.

Comments on this clone: The sample has other DNA sequences that encode this CDR3 too. V and J are TRBV6-5 and TRBJ2-3, with unresolved D. From germline, CDR1 is MNHEY and CDR2 SVGAGI. The CDR3 length is 13 residues. The V gene lost 7 bases and the J gene lost 1 base, with 9 bases spanning the gap. The CDR3, as DNA: TGTGCCAGCACCCGAGGCGGCACAGATACGCAGTATTTT. Translated: CASTRGGTDTQYF.

J is TRBJ1-5 and V is TRBV30; D is unclear. Germline CDR1 and CDR2: GTSNPN and SVGIG (reference sequence). V dropped 1 base and J dropped 6 bases, with 19 bases sitting between them. The CDR3 runs to 16 residues. The CDR3 loop is CAWSAPAVGLGQPQHF. The CDR3 DNA reads as TGTGCCTGGAGTGCCCCGGCGGTAGGACTGGGTCAGCCCCAGCATTTT.

The genes are TRBV2 and TRBJ1-6; D is undetermined. Trimming left V 2 bases short and J 6 bases short, with 14 bases between. CDR3 length equals 16 residues. Germline loops: CDR1 SNHLY, CDR2 FYNNEI. DNA for the CDR3: TGTGCCAGCAGTGAACCCCTAGTCAGGTCTAATTCACCCCTCCACTTT. This gives the protein CASSEPLVRSNSPLHF.

The V and J genes are TRBV6-5 and TRBJ1-2, with D possibly being TRBD1 (5 bases). V shed 8 bases and J shed 2 bases, with 6 bases lying between them. This CDR3 is 11 amino acids long. Germline V gene data show CDR1 as MNHEY and CDR2 as SVGAGI. The CDR3 DNA reads TGTGCCAGCGGGGGGAACTATGGCTACACCTTC. Translating gives CASGGNYGYTF.

The genes are TRBV5-1 and TRBJ2-1, with D possibly called TRBD1 or TRBD2 (6 bases each). V was cut by 10 bases and J by 8 bases, with 22 bases left in between. Germline V gene sequence: CDR1 SGHRS, CDR2 YFSETQ. The CDR3 is 14 residues long. CDR3 in amino acids: CASQGVAGEDEQFF. CDR3 DNA: TGCGCCTCTCAGGGAGTGGCAGGGGAGGATGAGCAGTTCTTC.

The genes are TRBV12-5 and TRBJ2-5, with D possibly matching TRBD1 (6 bases). The CDR3 totals 15 residues. Looked up from germline, CDR1 is LGHNT and CDR2 is FRNRAP. V lost 3 bases, J lost 2 bases, and 13 bases lay in between. The CDR3 DNA is TGTGCTAGTGGTTTTGTCGGACAGCTTCAAGAGACCCAGTACTTC. Its protein product is CASGFVGQLQETQYF.

The rearrangement joins TRBV19 to TRBJ2-3; 7 bases are a match to TRBD2. The CDR3 sequence is 14 residues long. Germline V lookup: CDR1 LNHDA, CDR2 SQIVND (reference sequence). The V segment lost 6 bases and the J segment 1 base; nucleotides outside the gene matches: 4. CDR3 protein: CASSLGGGTDTQYF. DNA of the CDR3: TGTGCCAGTAGCTTGGGGGGGGGCACAGATACGCAGTATTTT.

The chain uses TRBV9 and TRBJ1-4; possible D gene TRBD1, 5 bases. The V end was cut by 1 base, the J end by 11 bases, with 18 bases between. This CDR3 has 15 amino acids. CDR1 is SGDLS, CDR2 YYNGEE, per germline. DNA for the CDR3: TGTGCCAGCAGCGTATTGGGAGGGGCGGGGGAGAAACTGTTTTTT. The encoded protein is CASSVLGGAGEKLFF.

The chain combines TRBV18 with TRBJ1-5; D is perhaps TRBD1 (5 bases). The CDR3 covers 15 residues. The germline V gene encodes CDR1 KGHSH and CDR2 LQKENI. V lost 4 bases to trimming and J lost 0 bases, with 10 bases between them. This CDR3 reads CASSLQQGSNQPQHF. The CDR3 DNA is TGTGCCAGCTCACTCCAGCAGGGTAGCAATCAGCCCCAGCATTTT. Based on the CDR3 plus reference TRBV18 and TRBJ1-5, the full variable domain is NAGVMQNPRHLVRRRGQEARLRCSPMKGHSHVYWYRQLPEEGLKFMVYLQKENIIDESGMPKERFSAEFPKEGPSILRIQQVVRGDSAAYFCASSLQQGSNQPQHFGDGTRLSIL.